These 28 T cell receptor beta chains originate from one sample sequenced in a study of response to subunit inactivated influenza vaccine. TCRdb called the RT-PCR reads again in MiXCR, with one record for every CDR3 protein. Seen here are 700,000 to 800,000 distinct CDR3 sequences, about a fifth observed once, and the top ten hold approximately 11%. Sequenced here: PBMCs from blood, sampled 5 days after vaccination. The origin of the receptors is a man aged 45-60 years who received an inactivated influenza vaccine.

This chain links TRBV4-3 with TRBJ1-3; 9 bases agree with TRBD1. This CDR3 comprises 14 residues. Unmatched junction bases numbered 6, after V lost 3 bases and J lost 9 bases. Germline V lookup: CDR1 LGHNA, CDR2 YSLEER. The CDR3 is CASSQATGGGTIYF. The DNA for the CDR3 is TGCGCCAGCAGCCAGGCCACAGGGGGCGGCACCATATATTTT.

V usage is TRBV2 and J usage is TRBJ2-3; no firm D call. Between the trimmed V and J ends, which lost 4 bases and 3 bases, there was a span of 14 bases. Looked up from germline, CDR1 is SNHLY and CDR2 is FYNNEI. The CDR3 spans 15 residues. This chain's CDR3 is CASSVAPGTTDTQYF. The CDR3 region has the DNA TGTGCCAGCAGTGTTGCCCCCGGCACTACAGATACGCAGTATTTT. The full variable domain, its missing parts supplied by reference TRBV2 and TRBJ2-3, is EPEVTQTPSHQVTQMGQEVILRCVPISNHLYFYWYRQILGQKVEFLVSFYNNEISEKSEIFDDQFSVERPDGSNFTLKIRSTKLEDSAMYFCASSVAPGTTDTQYFGPGTRLTVL.

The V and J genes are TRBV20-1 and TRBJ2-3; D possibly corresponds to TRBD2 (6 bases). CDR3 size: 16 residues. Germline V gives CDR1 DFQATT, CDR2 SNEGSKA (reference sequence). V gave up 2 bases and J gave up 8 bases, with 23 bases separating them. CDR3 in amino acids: CSARSIRDLLGRTQYF. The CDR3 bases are TGCAGTGCTAGATCAATCCGGGACTTATTAGGGCGTACGCAGTATTTT.

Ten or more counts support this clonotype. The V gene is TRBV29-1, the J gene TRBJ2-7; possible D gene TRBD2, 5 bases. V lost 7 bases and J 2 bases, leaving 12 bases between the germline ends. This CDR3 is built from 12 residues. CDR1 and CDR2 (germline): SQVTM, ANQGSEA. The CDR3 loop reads CSAKLGTYEQYF. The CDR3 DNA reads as TGCAGCGCCAAGCTCGGGACCTACGAGCAGTACTTC.

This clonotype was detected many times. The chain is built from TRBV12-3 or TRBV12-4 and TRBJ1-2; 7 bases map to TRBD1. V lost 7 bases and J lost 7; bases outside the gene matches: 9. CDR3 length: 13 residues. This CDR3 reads CASTNTGDGGYTF. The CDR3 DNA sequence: TGTGCCAGCACTAACACAGGGGACGGTGGCTACACCTTC.

CDR3: CASSQSSGYGELFF. The CDR3 bases are TGTGCCAGCAGCCAGTCTAGCGGTTACGGGGAGCTGTTTTTT. The V gene is TRBV7-8, the J gene TRBJ2-2, with TRBD2 matching 7 bases. Germline V gene sequence: CDR1 SGHVS, CDR2 FQNEAQ. This CDR3 is built from 14 residues. V was clipped by 5 bases and J by 7 bases; unmatched bases: 7.

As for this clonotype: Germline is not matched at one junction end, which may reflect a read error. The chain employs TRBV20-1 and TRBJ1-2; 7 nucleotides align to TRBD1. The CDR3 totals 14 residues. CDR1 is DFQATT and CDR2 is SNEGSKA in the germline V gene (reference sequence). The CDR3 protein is CSAREEGAYYGYTF. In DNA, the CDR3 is TGCAGTGCTCGAGAGGAGGGGGCATACTATGGCTACACCTTC.

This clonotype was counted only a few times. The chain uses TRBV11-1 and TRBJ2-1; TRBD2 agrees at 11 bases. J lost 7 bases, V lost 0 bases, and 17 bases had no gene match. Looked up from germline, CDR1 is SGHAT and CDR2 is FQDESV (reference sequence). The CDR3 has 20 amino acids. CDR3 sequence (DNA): TGTGCCAGCAGCTTAGCGTTCCTAGCGGGAGGTCCAACCGCTGGAAATGAGCAGTTCTTC. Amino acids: CASSLAFLAGGPTAGNEQFF.

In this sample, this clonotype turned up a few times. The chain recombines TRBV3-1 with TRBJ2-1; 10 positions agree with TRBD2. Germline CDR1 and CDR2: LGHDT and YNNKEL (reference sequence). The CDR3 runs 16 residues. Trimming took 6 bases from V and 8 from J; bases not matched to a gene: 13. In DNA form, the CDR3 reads TGTGCCAGCAGAAATGGGGGGACTAGCGCGGTGGATGAGCAGTTCTTC. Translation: CASRNGGTSAVDEQFF.

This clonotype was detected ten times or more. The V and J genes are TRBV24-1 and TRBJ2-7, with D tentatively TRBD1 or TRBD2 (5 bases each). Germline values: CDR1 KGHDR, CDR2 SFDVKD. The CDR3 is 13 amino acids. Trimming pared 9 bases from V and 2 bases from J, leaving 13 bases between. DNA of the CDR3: TGTGCCACCGGGACGGACACAACCTACGAGCAGTACTTC. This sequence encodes CATGTDTTYEQYF.

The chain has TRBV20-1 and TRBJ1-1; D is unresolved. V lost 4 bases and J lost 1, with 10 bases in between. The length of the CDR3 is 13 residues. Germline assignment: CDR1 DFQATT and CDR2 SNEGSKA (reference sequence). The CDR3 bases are TGCAGTGCTAAAGGTTGGCAGAACACTGAAGCTTTCTTT. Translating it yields CSAKGWQNTEAFF.

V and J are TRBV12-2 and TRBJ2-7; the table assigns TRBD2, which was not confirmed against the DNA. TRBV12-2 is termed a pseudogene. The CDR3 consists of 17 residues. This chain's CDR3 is CASRLSHSREGPYEQYF. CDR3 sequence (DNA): TGTGCAAGTCGCCTCTCTCACTCGCGGGAGGGCCCTTACGAGCAGTACTTC.

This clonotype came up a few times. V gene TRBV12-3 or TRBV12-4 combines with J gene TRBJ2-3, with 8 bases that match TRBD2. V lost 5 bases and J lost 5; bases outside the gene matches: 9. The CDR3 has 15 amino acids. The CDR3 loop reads CASSRSGGPLDTQYF. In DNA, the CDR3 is TGTGCCAGCAGTCGATCGGGAGGGCCCTTAGATACGCAGTATTTT.

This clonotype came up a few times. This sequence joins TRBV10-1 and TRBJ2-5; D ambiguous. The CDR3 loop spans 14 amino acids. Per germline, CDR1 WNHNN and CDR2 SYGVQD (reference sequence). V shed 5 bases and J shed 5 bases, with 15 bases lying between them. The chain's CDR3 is CASSPGPIGETQYF. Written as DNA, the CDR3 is TGCGCCAGCAGTCCCGGACCGATTGGGGAGACCCAGTACTTC.

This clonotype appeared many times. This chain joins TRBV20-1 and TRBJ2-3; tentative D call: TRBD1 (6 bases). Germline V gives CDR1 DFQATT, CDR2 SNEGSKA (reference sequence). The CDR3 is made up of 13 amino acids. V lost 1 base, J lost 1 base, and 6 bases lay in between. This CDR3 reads CSARGTGTDTQYF. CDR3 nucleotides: TGCAGTGCTAGAGGGACAGGCACAGATACGCAGTATTTT.

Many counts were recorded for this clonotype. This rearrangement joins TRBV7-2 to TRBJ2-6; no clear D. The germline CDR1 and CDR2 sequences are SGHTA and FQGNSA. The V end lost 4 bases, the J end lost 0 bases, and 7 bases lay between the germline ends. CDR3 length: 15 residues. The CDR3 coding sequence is TGTGCCAGCAGCTCCTGGGGCTCTGGGGCCAACGTCCTGACTTTC. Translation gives CASSSWGSGANVLTF.

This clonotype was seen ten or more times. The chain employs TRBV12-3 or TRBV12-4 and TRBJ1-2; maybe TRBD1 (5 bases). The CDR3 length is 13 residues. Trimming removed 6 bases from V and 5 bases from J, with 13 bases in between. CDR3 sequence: CASSSAGRYGYTF. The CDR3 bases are TGTGCCAGCAGCTCGGCAGGGCGTTATGGCTACACCTTC.

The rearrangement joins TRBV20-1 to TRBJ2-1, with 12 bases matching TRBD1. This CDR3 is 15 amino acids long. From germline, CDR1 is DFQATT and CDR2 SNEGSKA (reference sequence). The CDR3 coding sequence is TGCAGAACCGGGACAGGGGGCCCCGACTACAATGAGCAGTTCTTC. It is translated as CRTGTGGPDYNEQFF.

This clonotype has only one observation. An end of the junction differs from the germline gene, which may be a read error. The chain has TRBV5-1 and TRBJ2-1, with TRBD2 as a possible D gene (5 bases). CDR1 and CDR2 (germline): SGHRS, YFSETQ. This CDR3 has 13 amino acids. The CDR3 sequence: CTSRWAAGNEQFF. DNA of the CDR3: TGCACCAGCAGGTGGGCCGCGGGCAATGAGCAGTTCTTC.

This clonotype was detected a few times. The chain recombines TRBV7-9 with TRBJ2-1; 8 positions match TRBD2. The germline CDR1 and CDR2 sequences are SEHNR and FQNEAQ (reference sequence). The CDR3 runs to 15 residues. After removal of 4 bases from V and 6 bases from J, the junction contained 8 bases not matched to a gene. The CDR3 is CASSSPGTSANEQFF. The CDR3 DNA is TGTGCCAGCAGCTCACCCGGGACTAGTGCCAATGAGCAGTTCTTC.

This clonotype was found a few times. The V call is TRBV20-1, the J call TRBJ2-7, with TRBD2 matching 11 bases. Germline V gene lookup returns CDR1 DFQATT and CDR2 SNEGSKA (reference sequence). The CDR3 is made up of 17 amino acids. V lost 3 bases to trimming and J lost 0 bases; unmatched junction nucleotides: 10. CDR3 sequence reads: CSARLIAGGSDSYEQYF. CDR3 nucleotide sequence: TGCAGTGCTAGGTTAATAGCGGGGGGGTCCGACTCCTACGAGCAGTACTTC.

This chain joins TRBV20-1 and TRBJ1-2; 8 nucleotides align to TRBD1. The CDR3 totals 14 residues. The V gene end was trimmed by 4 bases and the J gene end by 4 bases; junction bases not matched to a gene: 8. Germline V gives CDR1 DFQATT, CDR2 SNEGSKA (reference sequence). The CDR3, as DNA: TGCAGTGCTACTGGGACAGGCCCATTCTATGGCTACACCTTC. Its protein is CSATGTGPFYGYTF.

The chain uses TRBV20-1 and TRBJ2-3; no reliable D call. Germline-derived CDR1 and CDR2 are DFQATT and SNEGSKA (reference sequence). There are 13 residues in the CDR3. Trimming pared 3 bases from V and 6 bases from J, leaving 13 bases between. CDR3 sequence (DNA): TGCAGTGCTAGGGAGTGGTCCGCGGATACGCAGTATTTT. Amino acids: CSAREWSADTQYF.

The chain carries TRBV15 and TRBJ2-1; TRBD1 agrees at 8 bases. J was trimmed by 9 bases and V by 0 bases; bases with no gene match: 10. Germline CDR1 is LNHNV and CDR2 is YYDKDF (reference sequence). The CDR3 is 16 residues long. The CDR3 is CATSRDLDREEGEQFF. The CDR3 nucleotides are TGTGCCACCAGCAGAGATCTGGACAGGGAGGAGGGTGAGCAGTTCTTC.

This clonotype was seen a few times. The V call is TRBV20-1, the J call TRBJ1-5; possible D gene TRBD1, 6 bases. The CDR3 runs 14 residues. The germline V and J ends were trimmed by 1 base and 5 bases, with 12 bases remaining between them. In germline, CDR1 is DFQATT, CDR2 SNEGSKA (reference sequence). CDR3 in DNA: TGCAGTGCTAGAGTCCACAGGGATCATCAGCCCCAGCATTTT. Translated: CSARVHRDHQPQHF.

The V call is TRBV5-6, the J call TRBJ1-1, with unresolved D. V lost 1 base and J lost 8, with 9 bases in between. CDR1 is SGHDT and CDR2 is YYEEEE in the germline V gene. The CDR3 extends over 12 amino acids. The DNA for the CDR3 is TGTGCCAGCAGCTTGACATCCTCCGAAGCTTTCTTT. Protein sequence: CASSLTSSEAFF.

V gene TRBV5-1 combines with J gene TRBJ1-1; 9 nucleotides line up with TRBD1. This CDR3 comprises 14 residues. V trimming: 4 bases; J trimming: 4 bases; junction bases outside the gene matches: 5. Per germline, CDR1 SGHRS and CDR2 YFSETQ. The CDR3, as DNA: TGCGCCAGCAGCGGCAAGGACAGGGGCACTGAAGCTTTCTTT. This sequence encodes CASSGKDRGTEAFF.

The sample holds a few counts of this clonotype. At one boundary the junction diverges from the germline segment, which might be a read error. The CDR3 DNA sequence: TGTGCCAGCAGCTTGGGCGGGATTAACACCGAGGAGCTGTTTTTT. It codes for CASSLGGINTEELFF. The rearrangement uses TRBV5-6 and TRBJ2-2, with a weak D call TRBD2 (6 bases). CDR1 and CDR2 (germline): SGHDT, YYEEEE. The CDR3 extends over 15 amino acids.